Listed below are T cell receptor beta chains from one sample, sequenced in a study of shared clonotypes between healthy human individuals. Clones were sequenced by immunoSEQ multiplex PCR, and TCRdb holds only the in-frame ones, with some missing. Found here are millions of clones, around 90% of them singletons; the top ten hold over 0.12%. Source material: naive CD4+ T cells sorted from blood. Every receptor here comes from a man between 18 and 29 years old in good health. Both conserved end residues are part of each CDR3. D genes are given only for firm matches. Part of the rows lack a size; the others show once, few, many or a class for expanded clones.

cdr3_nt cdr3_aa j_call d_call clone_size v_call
TGTGCCAGCAGTGCACAGGGGGCCCGCCAAGAGACCCAGTACTTC CASSAQGARQETQYF TRBJ2-5 TRBD1 . TRBV2
TGTGCCAGCACAGGGACAGACTATGGCTACACCTTC CASTGTDYGYTF TRBJ1-2 TRBD1 . TRBV25-1
TGTGCCTGGACGGAACCAACCCTCGCAACTAATGAAAAACTGTTTTTT CAWTEPTLATNEKLFF TRBJ1-4 . . TRBV30
TGTGCCAGCAGTTTAATGGGTTCCGGGGCCAACGTCCTGACTTTC CASSLMGSGANVLTF TRBJ2-6 . . TRBV28
TGTGCCAGCAGTTTTCTAGGCTGGGGCTCCTACAATGAGCAGTTCTTC CASSFLGWGSYNEQFF TRBJ2-1 . . TRBV5-4
TGTGCCAGCAGCTTAGGACTAGCGGGAGGAGAGCAGTACTTC CASSLGLAGGEQYF TRBJ2-7 TRBD2 once TRBV7-6
TGTGCCAGCAGCTCCACCTGGGCAGATACGCAGTATTTT CASSSTWADTQYF TRBJ2-3 . . TRBV5-4
TGTGCCAGTAGTGAAGGGGGGTTCACAGATACGCAGTATTTT CASSEGGFTDTQYF TRBJ2-3 . . TRBV19
TGTGCCAGCTCACATGACTCATCCCCCGGGGAGCTGTTTTTT CASSHDSSPGELFF TRBJ2-2 . . TRBV18
TGCGCCAGTAGGACTAGCGGGTTTTGGGCCTCCTACAATGAGCAGTTCTTC CASRTSGFWASYNEQFF TRBJ2-1 TRBD2 . TRBV5-1
TGTGCCAGCGGCGGCTACAATGAGCAGTTCTTC CASGGYNEQFF TRBJ2-1 . . TRBV5-4
TGTGCCAGCAGCTCGGGACTAGCGGGAGGGGCCACAGATACGCAGTATTTT CASSSGLAGGATDTQYF TRBJ2-3 TRBD2 . TRBV5-6
TGTGCCAGTAGGGCTAACTCCTACGAGCAGTACTTC CASRANSYEQYF TRBJ2-7 . . TRBV19